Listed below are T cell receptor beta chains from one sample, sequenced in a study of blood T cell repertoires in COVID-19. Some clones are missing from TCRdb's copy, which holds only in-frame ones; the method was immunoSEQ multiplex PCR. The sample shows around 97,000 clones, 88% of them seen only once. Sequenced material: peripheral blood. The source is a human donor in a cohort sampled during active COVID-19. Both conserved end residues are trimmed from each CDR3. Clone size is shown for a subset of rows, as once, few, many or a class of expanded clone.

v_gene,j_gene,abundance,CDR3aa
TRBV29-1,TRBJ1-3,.,SGVTTAGNTIY
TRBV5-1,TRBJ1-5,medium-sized,ASSLGHLNQPQH
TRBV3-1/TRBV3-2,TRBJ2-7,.,ASSQGGEGAYEQY
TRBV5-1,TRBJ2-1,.,ASSLEQAAANEQF
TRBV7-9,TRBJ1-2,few,ASSPGQGGYGYT
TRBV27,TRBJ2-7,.,ASSFRRGEQY
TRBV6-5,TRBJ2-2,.,ASSRDSPNTGELF
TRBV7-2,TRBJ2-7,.,ASSSGTGAYEQY
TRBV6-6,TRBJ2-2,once,ASSRTGGSDNTGELF
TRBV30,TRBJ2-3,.,ACPQGEANTDTQY
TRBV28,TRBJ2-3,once,ASRGLQGTGTTDTQY
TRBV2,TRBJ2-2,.,ASRAQGLSTGELF
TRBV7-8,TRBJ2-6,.,ASSPWKSGQGANVLT
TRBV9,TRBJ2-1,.,ASSVLGGTRNEQF
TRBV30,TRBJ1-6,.,AWSVAGNNSPLH
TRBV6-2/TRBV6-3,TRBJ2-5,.,ASSPLTGEETQY
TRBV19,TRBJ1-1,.,ASSIRGTANTEAF
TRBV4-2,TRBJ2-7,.,ASSQVGGGTPYEQY
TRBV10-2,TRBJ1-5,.,ASSALQGGNQPQH
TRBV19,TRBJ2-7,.,ASSTMGGTSWTYEQY
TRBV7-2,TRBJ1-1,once,ASSLRGPAF
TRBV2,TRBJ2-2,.,ASSETGGTNTGELF
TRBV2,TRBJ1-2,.,ASSRQGDYGYT
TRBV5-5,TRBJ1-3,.,ASSWAGAGNTIY
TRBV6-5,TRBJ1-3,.,ASSSTGTGPGNTIY
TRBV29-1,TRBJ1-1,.,SVDRGNTEAF
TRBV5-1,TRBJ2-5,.,ASSGGQAQETQY
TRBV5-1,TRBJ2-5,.,ASSLGGPQETQY
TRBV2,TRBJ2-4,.,ASSTGFRAKNIQY
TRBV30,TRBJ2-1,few,AWATSGGINEQF
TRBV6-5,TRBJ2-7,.,ASTTGLPSYEQY
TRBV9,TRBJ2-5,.,ASSPQRRYQETQY
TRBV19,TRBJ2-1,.,ASSIQRGNSYNEQF
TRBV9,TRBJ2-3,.,ASSGMGGTDTQY
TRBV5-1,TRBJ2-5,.,ASSTPGTPLVTQY
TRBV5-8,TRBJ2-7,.,ASSLLEGAEQY
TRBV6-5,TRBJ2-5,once,ASSYSRQQETQY
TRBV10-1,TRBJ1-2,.,ASSEHAGRNYGYT
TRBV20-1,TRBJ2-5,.,SDAGRETQY
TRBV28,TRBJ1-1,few,ASSLDRANTSNTEAF
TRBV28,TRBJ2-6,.,ASRETNSGANVLT